This entry lists 9 T cell receptor beta chains sequenced from one sample in a study of blood T cell repertoires in COVID-19. Assay used: immunoSEQ multiplex PCR; TCRdb lists only in-frame clones, some missing. This sample has 35,000 to 50,000 clones, with roughly 92% found just once. The sample comprised peripheral blood. These receptors were taken from a man aged 50-60 years with active COVID-19.

The chain has TRBV28 and TRBJ2-1; no definite D call. This CDR3 comprises 15 residues. Between the trimmed V and J ends, which lost 2 bases and 10 bases, there was a span of 18 bases. CDR1 and CDR2 (germline): MDHEN, SYDVKM. The CDR3: CASSLPVALPHEQFF. Written as DNA, the CDR3 is TGTGCCAGCAGTTTACCCGTAGCCTTGCCCCACGAGCAGTTCTTC. The entire variable domain, with the rest obtained from reference TRBV28 and TRBJ2-1, is as follows: DVKVTQSSRYLVKRTGEKVFLECVQDMDHENMFWYRQDPGLGLRLIYFSYDVKMKEKGDIPEGYSVSREKKERFSLILESASTNQTSMYLCASSLPVALPHEQFFGPGTRLTVL.

V usage is TRBV5-1 and J usage is TRBJ2-3; TRBD2 agrees at 7 bases. Germline-derived CDR1 and CDR2 are SGHRS and YFSETQ. The V and J ends lost 0 bases and 0 bases, in that order; junction bases with no gene match: 4. CDR3 length: 16 amino acids. The CDR3 DNA is TGCGCCAGCAGCTTGGCTAGCGGTTCTAGCACAGATACGCAGTATTTT. This codes for CASSLASGSSTDTQYF.

This clone appeared a single time. V and J are TRBV6-6 and TRBJ2-1; 7 bases fit TRBD1. The germline CDR1 and CDR2 sequences are MNHNY and SVGAGI (reference sequence). J was trimmed by 5 bases and V by 7 bases; bases with no gene match: 8. The CDR3 covers 14 residues. The CDR3 loop reads CASTAGGIHNEQFF. The CDR3 DNA reads TGTGCCAGCACCGCAGGGGGTATTCACAATGAGCAGTTCTTC.

The chain recombines TRBV4-2 with TRBJ1-1; D unresolved. Germline lookup yields CDR1 LGHNA and CDR2 YNFKEQ. Trimming shortened V by 0 bases and J by 4 bases, and 6 bases separated the two germline ends. The CDR3 is 13 amino acids. The CDR3, as DNA: TGTGCCAGCAGCCAAGATCGGTTCACTGAAGCTTTCTTT. This translates into CASSQDRFTEAFF.

This chain links TRBV9 with TRBJ1-6, with D perhaps TRBD1 (5 bases). V shed 2 bases and J shed 7 bases, with 19 bases lying between them. CDR3 length: 17 amino acids. Germline values: CDR1 SGDLS, CDR2 YYNGEE. The CDR3 bases are TGTGCCAGCAGCGTTGGAAGGGGAAATCTCGGAAATTCACCCCTCCACTTT. Its protein is CASSVGRGNLGNSPLHF. The whole variable domain, remainder taken from reference TRBV9 and TRBJ1-6, is DSGVTQTPKHLITATGQRVTLRCSPRSGDLSVYWYQQSLDQGLQFLIQYYNGEERAKGNILERFSAQQFPDLHSELNLSSLELGDSALYFCASSVGRGNLGNSPLHFGNGTRLTVT.

The chain has TRBV27 and TRBJ2-5; 13 nucleotides align to TRBD2. The CDR3 runs to 20 residues. Germline V lookup: CDR1 MNHEY, CDR2 SMNVEV (reference sequence). V shed 5 bases and J 1 base; nucleotides not matched to a gene: 16. This chain's CDR3 is CASSPFDPSGLAGRQETQYF. As DNA, the CDR3 is TGTGCCAGCAGTCCCTTCGACCCCTCGGGACTAGCGGGGCGCCAAGAGACCCAGTACTTC.

This chain joins TRBV30 and TRBJ1-2, with TRBD1 matching 7 bases. Per the germline V gene, CDR1 is GTSNPN and CDR2 is SVGIG (reference sequence). V dropped 0 bases and J dropped 3; count of bases not matched to a gene: 7. This CDR3 contains 15 residues. This CDR3 is CAWSVGGLWDYGYTF. CDR3 bases: TGTGCCTGGAGTGTAGGGGGCCTATGGGACTATGGCTACACCTTC.

CDR3 DNA sequence: TGCGCCAGCAGCTTGGGTACAGGGGGCGCAAATGCTTTCTTT. It yields the protein CASSLGTGGANAFF. The V gene is TRBV5-1, the J gene TRBJ1-1; TRBD1 matches at 9 bases. J gave up 11 bases and V 0 bases, and 8 bases lay outside the gene matches. Germline CDR1 is SGHRS and CDR2 is YFSETQ. The CDR3 is made up of 14 amino acids. Variable domain in full (rest from reference TRBV5-1 and TRBJ1-1): KAGVTQTPRYLIKTRGQQVTLSCSPISGHRSVSWYQQTPGQGLQFLFEYFSETQRNKGNFPGRFSGRQFSNSRSEMNVSTLELGDSALYLCASSLGTGGANAFFGQGTRLTVV.

This chain links TRBV28 with TRBJ1-2; 11 nucleotides line up with TRBD1. Germline lookup yields CDR1 MDHEN and CDR2 SYDVKM. This CDR3 comprises 15 residues. With 6 bases clipped from V and 8 bases from J, the junction kept 11 bases outside the gene matches. The CDR3 bases are TGTGCCAGCAGGTCAGCCTCGGACAGGGGGCGAGGCTACACCTTC. Translation: CASRSASDRGRGYTF.